These 28 T cell receptor beta chains share one sample of origin, sequenced in a study of vaccination effects on CD4 cells after COVID-19. Antigen-specific CD4+ T cells expanded by the ViraFEST assay with viral peptide pools were then sequenced. Following a roughly 10-day culture, CD4+ T cells were purified. Two-dose vaccination with either BNT162b2 or mRNA-1273 was given to the participants. Using immunoSEQ multiplex PCR, the repertoire was profiled, and TCRdb retains in-frame clones only, with some absent. The data contain fewer than 30,000 clones, 83% of them singletons. These TCRs are of unknown antigen specificity. Sequenced here: CD4+ T cells from PBMCs cultured with HCoV-NL63 spike peptides, sampled after COVID-19 vaccination. The receptors originated from a human donor who received a COVID-19 vaccine. Some clones in this sample may be carry-over from other donors' samples.

The chain carries TRBV28 and TRBJ1-6; 8 bases are a match to TRBD1. This CDR3 has 15 amino acids. CDR1 and CDR2 (germline): MDHEN, SYDVKM. V lost 4 bases, J lost 6 bases, and 5 bases stayed unmatched. The CDR3 region is CASSSRQGTNSPLHF. CDR3 DNA: TGTGCCAGCAGTTCCCGACAGGGGACTAATTCACCCCTCCACTTT.

V gene TRBV19 combines with J gene TRBJ1-5, with no clear D. CDR3 size: 13 residues. Trimming removed 5 bases at V and 2 bases at J, with 7 bases between. Per germline, CDR1 LNHDA and CDR2 SQIVND (reference sequence). CDR3 coding DNA: TGTGCCAGTAGTCCCCCGGGCAATCAGCCCCAGCATTTT. Its protein is CASSPPGNQPQHF.

This chain connects TRBV27 to TRBJ1-2; 11 positions agree with TRBD1. Germline values: CDR1 MNHEY, CDR2 SMNVEV (reference sequence). The CDR3 totals 15 residues. The V and J ends lost 5 bases and 3 bases, in that order; junction bases with no gene match: 5. For the CDR3, the DNA is TGTGCCAGCAGTAACCGGACAGGGGGCGACTATGGCTACACCTTC. Protein: CASSNRTGGDYGYTF.

The gene calls are TRBV19 and TRBJ1-2; no clear D. Germline V gives CDR1 LNHDA, CDR2 SQIVND (reference sequence). V lost 6 bases, J lost 13 bases, and 15 bases lay in between. This CDR3 is 11 amino acids long. CDR3: CASSGRISFTF. The CDR3, as DNA: TGTGCCAGTAGCGGGCGCATTTCCTTCACCTTC. Drawing the rest from reference TRBV19 and TRBJ1-2, the complete variable domain is DGGITQSPKYLFRKEGQNVTLSCEQNLNHDAMYWYRQDPGQGLRLIYYSQIVNDFQKGDIAEGYSVSREKKESFPLTVTSAQKNPTAFYLCASSGRISFTFGSGTRLTVV.

The V call is TRBV5-1, the J call TRBJ2-2; 7 bases map to TRBD2. The CDR3 extends over 14 amino acids. Germline V lookup: CDR1 SGHRS, CDR2 YFSETQ. The trim removed 7 bases at V and 0 bases at J, leaving 3 bases unmatched. CDR3 region: CASGGGANTGELFF. The CDR3, as DNA: TGCGCCAGCGGTGGGGGGGCGAACACCGGGGAGCTGTTTTTT. The variable domain in full, completed from reference TRBV5-1 and TRBJ2-2, reads KAGVTQTPRYLIKTRGQQVTLSCSPISGHRSVSWYQQTPGQGLQFLFEYFSETQRNKGNFPGRFSGRQFSNSRSEMNVSTLELGDSALYLCASGGGANTGELFFGEGSRLTVL.

This clone was counted only a few times. This chain joins TRBV4-1 and TRBJ2-2, with D unclear. Trimming stripped 0 bases from V and 3 bases from J, with 2 bases between. CDR1 MGHRA and CDR2 YSYEKL come from the germline V gene. The CDR3 totals 13 residues. CDR3 in amino acids: CASSQEYTGELFF. The CDR3 DNA follows: TGCGCCAGCAGCCAAGAGTACACCGGGGAGCTGTTTTTT.

The rearrangement uses TRBV5-1 and TRBJ1-2; 8 bases match TRBD1. The germline V gene encodes CDR1 SGHRS and CDR2 YFSETQ. Germline trimming cut 0 bases from V and 7 bases from J; bases unmatched to any gene: 17. The CDR3 runs to 18 residues. For the CDR3, the DNA is TGCGCCAGCAGCTTGGGTTTTAGCAGTGGACAGGGAATTAGTGGCTACACCTTC. This translates into CASSLGFSSGQGISGYTF.

The chain has TRBV5-4 and TRBJ2-1; D is undetermined. The CDR3 is 13 residues long. V shed 4 bases and J shed 7 bases, with 12 bases lying between them. CDR1 and CDR2 (germline): SGHNT, YYREEE (reference sequence). As DNA, the CDR3 is TGTGCCAGCAGCCCACCTGCGACGAATGAGCAGTTCTTC. Protein sequence: CASSPPATNEQFF.

This clone was observed a few times. The genes are TRBV7-9 and TRBJ2-7; D could derive from TRBD1 or TRBD2 (5 bases each). Germline CDR1 reads SEHNR; CDR2 reads FQNEAQ (reference sequence). The CDR3 has 13 amino acids. Trimming removed 1 base at V and 7 bases at J, with 11 bases between. This chain's CDR3 is CASSLVGAWEQYV. As DNA, the CDR3 is TGTGCCAGCAGCTTAGTCGGGGCCTGGGAGCAGTACGTC.

The CDR3 DNA follows: TGTGCCAGTAGTATCCCCAGCGGGGGGATATACACCGGGGAGCTGTTTTTT. Translation: CASSIPSGGIYTGELFF. The chain joins TRBV19 to TRBJ2-2, with 9 nucleotides matching TRBD2. CDR1 and CDR2 (germline): LNHDA, SQIVND (reference sequence). This CDR3 is 17 amino acids long. V lost 3 bases and J lost 3; bases outside the gene matches: 8.

The chain couples TRBV28 to TRBJ1-1; D possibly corresponds to TRBD1 (5 bases). Trimming left V 4 bases short and J 0 bases short, with 18 bases between. Germline V CDR1 and CDR2: MDHEN, SYDVKM. The CDR3 runs to 17 residues. Written as DNA, the CDR3 is TGTGCCAGCAGTTCCCCTAAGGCTTTGGGGGTGAACACTGAAGCTTTCTTT. It yields the protein CASSSPKALGVNTEAFF.

The chain combines TRBV7-2 with TRBJ1-5; tentatively, D is TRBD1 (6 bases). V was trimmed by 6 bases and J by 7 bases, leaving 19 bases between them. Per germline, CDR1 SGHTA and CDR2 FQGNSA. The CDR3 is 15 amino acids. The CDR3 nucleotides read TGTGCCAGCAGTTTACAAGGGGGATACGGGCAGCCCCAGCATTTT. This codes for CASSLQGGYGQPQHF.

The chain employs TRBV18 and TRBJ2-3; D may be TRBD1 or TRBD2 (5 bases each). V lost 5 bases and J lost 6, with 12 bases in between. CDR1 and CDR2 (germline): KGHSH, LQKENI. This CDR3 has 13 residues. CDR3 residues: CASSSQWGDTQYF. In DNA form, the CDR3 reads TGTGCCAGCTCAAGTCAATGGGGGGATACGCAGTATTTT.

This clone was seen a few times. The rearrangement uses TRBV10-3 and TRBJ1-1; D remains ambiguous. CDR1 and CDR2 (germline): ENHRY, SYGVKD. The CDR3 runs 11 residues. Trimming removed 6 bases from V and 1 base from J, with 3 bases in between. CDR3 loop: CAISENTEAFF. The CDR3 nucleotides are TGTGCCATCAGCGAGAACACTGAAGCTTTCTTT.

V and J are TRBV19 and TRBJ1-5; a weak D match, TRBD1 (5 bases). The germline CDR1 and CDR2 sequences are LNHDA and SQIVND (reference sequence). CDR3 size: 16 residues. V was pared by 3 bases and J by 4 bases, with 16 bases between. The CDR3 DNA reads TGTGCCAGTAGTATCGGCGGGGGACTAAATAATCAGCCCCAGCATTTT. This sequence encodes CASSIGGGLNNQPQHF. Drawing the rest from reference TRBV19 and TRBJ1-5, the complete variable domain is DGGITQSPKYLFRKEGQNVTLSCEQNLNHDAMYWYRQDPGQGLRLIYYSQIVNDFQKGDIAEGYSVSREKKESFPLTVTSAQKNPTAFYLCASSIGGGLNNQPQHFGDGTRLSIL.

This clone has more than one count but fewer than ten. This rearrangement joins TRBV4-2 to TRBJ1-3; D call uncertain. Germline loops: CDR1 LGHNA, CDR2 YNFKEQ. This CDR3 spans 18 amino acids. V gave up 3 bases and J gave up 0 bases, with 18 bases separating them. CDR3 amino acids: CASSHSSGPGLSGNTIYF. For the CDR3, the DNA is TGTGCCAGCAGCCACTCCTCGGGTCCGGGCCTCTCTGGAAACACCATATATTTT.

The V call is TRBV28, the J call TRBJ1-2; 8 bases fit TRBD1. V lost 2 bases to trimming and J lost 11 bases; unmatched junction nucleotides: 10. Germline V gene data show CDR1 as MDHEN and CDR2 as SYDVKM. The CDR3 has 14 residues. The chain's CDR3 is CASSLGRAGGGYTF. CDR3 bases: TGTGCCAGCAGTTTAGGTCGGGCAGGGGGCGGGTACACCTTC.

The genes are TRBV28 and TRBJ1-4; a possible D gene is TRBD1 (6 bases). V was cut by 3 bases and J by 3 bases, with 8 bases left in between. This CDR3 spans 14 amino acids. From germline, CDR1 is MDHEN and CDR2 SYDVKM. CDR3: CASSLGGPNEKLFF. The CDR3 nucleotides are TGTGCCAGCAGTTTGGGGGGCCCTAATGAAAAACTGTTTTTT. Looking up the rest from reference TRBV28 and TRBJ1-4 gives the full variable domain: DVKVTQSSRYLVKRTGEKVFLECVQDMDHENMFWYRQDPGLGLRLIYFSYDVKMKEKGDIPEGYSVSREKKERFSLILESASTNQTSMYLCASSLGGPNEKLFFGSGTQLSVL.

The CDR3 protein is CASSSDGNSPLHF. As DNA, the CDR3 is TGTGCCAGCTCATCGGACGGGAATTCACCCCTCCACTTT. The V and J genes are TRBV18 and TRBJ1-6; D unclear. Germline CDR1 reads KGHSH; CDR2 reads LQKENI. The length of the CDR3 is 13 residues. Trimming stripped 5 bases from V and 7 bases from J, with 9 bases between.

The V gene is TRBV19, the J gene TRBJ2-3; D is unclear. Germline V gives CDR1 LNHDA, CDR2 SQIVND (reference sequence). Trimming cost V 3 bases and J 7 bases, with 5 bases left between them. CDR3 length: 11 residues. Written as DNA, the CDR3 is TGTGCCAGTAGTATTGTAAATACGCAGTATTTT. It specifies CASSIVNTQYF.

This clone was recorded once. This chain links TRBV9 with TRBJ2-1; tentative D call: TRBD2 (7 bases). The germline V gene encodes CDR1 SGDLS and CDR2 YYNGEE. The CDR3 runs 15 residues. The V end lost 0 bases, the J end lost 4 bases, and 11 bases lay between the germline ends. CDR3 sequence reads: CASSVDEGGYNEQFF. The CDR3 nucleotides are TGTGCCAGCAGCGTAGACGAGGGGGGGTACAATGAGCAGTTCTTC.

CDR3 DNA sequence: TGTGCCAGCAGCCTTCAGGGTAGTGGCACTGAAGCTTTCTTT. Protein sequence: CASSLQGSGTEAFF. The chain uses TRBV7-4 and TRBJ1-1; D perhaps matches TRBD1 (5 bases). Germline lookup yields CDR1 SGHVT and CDR2 SQSDAQ. V lost 5 bases to trimming and J lost 4 bases, with 14 bases between them. The CDR3 spans 14 residues.

This clone came up a few times. V usage is TRBV5-1 and J usage is TRBJ2-2, with D tentatively TRBD1 or TRBD2 (5 bases each). The CDR3 extends over 16 amino acids. Germline V gives CDR1 SGHRS, CDR2 YFSETQ. The ends were cut back, 0 bases at V and 6 bases at J, with 15 bases in the middle. This chain's CDR3 is CASSLGFRASSGELFF. CDR3 DNA sequence: TGCGCCAGCAGCTTGGGTTTCAGGGCTAGCTCCGGGGAGCTGTTTTTT.

The chain has TRBV7-2 and TRBJ2-5; TRBD2 aligns across 14 bases. Looked up from germline, CDR1 is SGHTA and CDR2 is FQGNSA. This CDR3 comprises 16 residues. The V segment lost 4 bases and the J segment 7 bases; nucleotides outside the gene matches: 8. The chain's CDR3 is CASSSGTSGGGRTQYF. The CDR3 nucleotides read TGTGCCAGCAGCTCCGGGACTAGCGGGGGTGGGCGGACCCAGTACTTC. The full variable domain, in which reference TRBV7-2 and TRBJ2-5 provide the parts outside the CDR3, is GAGVSQSPSNKVTEKGKDVELRCDPISGHTALYWYRQSLGQGLEFLIYFQGNSAPDKSGLPSDRFSAERTGGSVSTLTIQRTQQEDSAVYLCASSSGTSGGGRTQYFGPGTRLLVL.

V is TRBV29-1 and J is TRBJ1-4; TRBD1 matches at 7 bases. CDR3 length: 13 residues. Germline CDR1 SQVTM, CDR2 ANQGSEA. Unmatched junction bases numbered 8, after V lost 6 bases and J lost 7 bases. Here the CDR3 DNA reads TGCAGCGTCGGACAGGCCTCAACTGAAAAACTGTTTTTT. This encodes CSVGQASTEKLFF. The whole variable domain, filled in from reference TRBV29-1 and TRBJ1-4, reads SAVISQKPSRDICQRGTSLTIQCQVDSQVTMMFWYRQQPGQSLTLIATANQGSEATYESGFVIDKFPISRPNLTFSTLTVSNMSPEDSSIYLCSVGQASTEKLFFGSGTQLSVL.

CDR3 in DNA: TGTGCCAGCAGCTTGGCCTCGGGGTCGAGGCAGCCCCAGCATTTT. It translates to CASSLASGSRQPQHF. V and J are TRBV5-8 and TRBJ1-5; D not certain. This CDR3 is 15 amino acids long. From germline, CDR1 is SGHTS and CDR2 YDEGEE. Between the trimmed V and J ends, which lost 0 bases and 7 bases, there was a span of 14 bases.

The chain has TRBV10-2 and TRBJ1-1; 10 nucleotides line up with TRBD1. With 3 bases clipped from V and 4 bases from J, the junction kept 2 bases outside the gene matches. Germline values: CDR1 WSHSY, CDR2 SAAADI. The CDR3 runs 14 residues. The CDR3 sequence: CASSEGTGVTEAFF. CDR3 DNA: TGCGCCAGCAGTGAAGGGACAGGGGTCACTGAAGCTTTCTTT.

This rearrangement joins TRBV29-1 to TRBJ1-1; a weak D match, TRBD1 (5 bases). The CDR3 is made up of 12 amino acids. Germline V gene sequence: CDR1 SQVTM, CDR2 ANQGSEA. The germline V and J ends were trimmed by 7 bases and 1 base, with 10 bases remaining between them. CDR3 in amino acids: CSATTENTEAFF. DNA of the CDR3: TGCAGCGCCACGACAGAGAACACTGAAGCTTTCTTT.